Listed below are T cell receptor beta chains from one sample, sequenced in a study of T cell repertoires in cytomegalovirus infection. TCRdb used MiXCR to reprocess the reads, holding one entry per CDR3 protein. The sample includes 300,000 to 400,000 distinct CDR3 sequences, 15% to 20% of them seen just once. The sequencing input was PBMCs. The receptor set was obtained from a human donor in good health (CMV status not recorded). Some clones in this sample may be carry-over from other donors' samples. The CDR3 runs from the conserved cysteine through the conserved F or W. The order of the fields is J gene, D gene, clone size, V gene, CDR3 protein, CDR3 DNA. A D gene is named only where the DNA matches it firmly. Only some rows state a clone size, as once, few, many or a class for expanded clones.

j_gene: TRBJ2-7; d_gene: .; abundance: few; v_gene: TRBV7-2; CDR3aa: CASSTLFGTNSYEQYF; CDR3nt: TGTGCCAGCAGTACCTTGTTCGGGACCAACTCCTACGAGCAGTACTTC
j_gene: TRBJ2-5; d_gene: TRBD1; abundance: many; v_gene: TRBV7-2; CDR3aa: CASSLAGTGVNGETQYF; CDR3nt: TGTGCCAGCAGCTTAGCCGGGACAGGGGTGAATGGGGAGACCCAGTACTTC
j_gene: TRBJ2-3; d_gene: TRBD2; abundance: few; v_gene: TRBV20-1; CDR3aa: CSAPLAGGPPDTQYF; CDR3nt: TGCAGTGCCCCCCTAGCGGGAGGGCCCCCAGATACGCAGTATTTT
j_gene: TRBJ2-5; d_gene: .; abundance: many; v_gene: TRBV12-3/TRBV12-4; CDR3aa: CASRAAQGPQETQYF; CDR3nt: TGTGCCAGCAGAGCCGCTCAGGGGCCACAAGAGACCCAGTACTTC
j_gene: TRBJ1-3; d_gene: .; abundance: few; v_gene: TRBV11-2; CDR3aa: CASSLRGGRTGNTIYF; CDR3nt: TGTGCCAGCAGCTTACGCGGGGGCAGAACTGGAAACACCATATATTTT
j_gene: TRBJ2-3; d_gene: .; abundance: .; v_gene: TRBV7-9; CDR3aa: CASSTDKNTDTQYF; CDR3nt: TGTGCCAGCAGCACGGACAAAAACACAGATACGCAGTATTTT
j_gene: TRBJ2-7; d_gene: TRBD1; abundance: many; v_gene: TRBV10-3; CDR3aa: CAISHPGAGGAEYEQYF; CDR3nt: TGTGCCATCAGTCACCCCGGGGCAGGGGGCGCTGAGTACGAGCAGTACTTC
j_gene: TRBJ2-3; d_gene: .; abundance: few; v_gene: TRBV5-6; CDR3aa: CASSLDKGWSTDTQYF; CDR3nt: TGTGCCAGCAGCTTGGATAAAGGGTGGAGCACAGATACGCAGTATTTT
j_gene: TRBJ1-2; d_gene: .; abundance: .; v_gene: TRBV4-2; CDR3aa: CASSQDVGGRDGYTF; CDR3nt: TGTGCTAGCAGCCAAGATGTGGGGGGGCGCGATGGCTACACCTTC
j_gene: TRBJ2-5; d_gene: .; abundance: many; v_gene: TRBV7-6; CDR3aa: CASGRRGDQETQYF; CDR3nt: TGTGCCAGCGGGAGAAGGGGGGACCAAGAGACCCAGTACTTC
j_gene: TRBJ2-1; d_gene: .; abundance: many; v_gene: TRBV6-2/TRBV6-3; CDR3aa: CASRWTASSNEQFF; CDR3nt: TGTGCCAGCAGGTGGACAGCCTCATCCAATGAGCAGTTCTTC
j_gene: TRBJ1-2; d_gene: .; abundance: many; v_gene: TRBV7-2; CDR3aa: CASSFLNRVLVNYGYTF; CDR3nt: TGTGCCAGCAGCTTCCTGAACAGGGTGCTCGTTAACTATGGCTACACCTTC
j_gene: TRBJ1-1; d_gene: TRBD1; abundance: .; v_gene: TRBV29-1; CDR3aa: CSVGGQLNTEAFF; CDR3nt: TGCAGCGTTGGGGGACAGCTCAACACTGAAGCTTTCTTT
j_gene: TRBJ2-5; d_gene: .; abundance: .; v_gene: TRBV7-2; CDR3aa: CASSPEWQETQYF; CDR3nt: TGTGCCAGCAGCCCGGAGTGGCAAGAGACCCAGTACTTC
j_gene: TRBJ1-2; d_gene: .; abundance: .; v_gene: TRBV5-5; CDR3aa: CASSLVQGWNGYTF; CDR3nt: TGTGCCAGCAGCTTGGTTCAGGGGTGGAATGGCTACACCTTC
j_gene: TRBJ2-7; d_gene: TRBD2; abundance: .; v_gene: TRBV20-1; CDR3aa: CSASPISGVFDEQYF; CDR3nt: TGCAGTGCTAGCCCGATAAGCGGGGTATTCGACGAGCAGTACTTC
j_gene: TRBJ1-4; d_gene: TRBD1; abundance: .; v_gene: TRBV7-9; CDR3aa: CASSDRGNEKLFF; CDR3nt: TGTGCCAGCAGCGACAGGGGAAATGAAAAACTGTTTTTT
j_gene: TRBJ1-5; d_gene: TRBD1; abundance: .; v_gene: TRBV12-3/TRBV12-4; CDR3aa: CASSRRGNRGDQPQHF; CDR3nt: TGTGCCAGCAGCCGAAGGGGCAACAGGGGGGATCAGCCCCAGCATTTT
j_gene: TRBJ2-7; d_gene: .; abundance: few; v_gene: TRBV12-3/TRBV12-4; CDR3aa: CASSPWGEEQYF; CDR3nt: TGTGCCAGCAGCCCGTGGGGGGAGGAGCAGTACTTC
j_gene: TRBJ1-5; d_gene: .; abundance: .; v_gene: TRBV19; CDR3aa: CASSTTGSSPQHF; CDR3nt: TGTGCCAGTAGTACTACAGGGAGCTCGCCCCAGCATTTT
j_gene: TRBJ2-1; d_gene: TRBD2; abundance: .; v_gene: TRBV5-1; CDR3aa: CASSSLGAGGNEQFF; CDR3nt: TGCGCCAGCAGCTCTTTAGGAGCGGGAGGGAATGAGCAGTTCTTC
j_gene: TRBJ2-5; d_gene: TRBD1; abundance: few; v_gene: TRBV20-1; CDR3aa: CSAVRGRTQYF; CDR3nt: TGCAGTGCTGTCAGGGGGAGGACCCAGTACTTC
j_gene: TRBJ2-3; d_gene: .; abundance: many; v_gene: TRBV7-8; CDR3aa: CASSLAPPTGNTQYF; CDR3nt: TGTGCCAGCAGCTTAGCGCCCCCGACAGGCAATACGCAGTATTTT
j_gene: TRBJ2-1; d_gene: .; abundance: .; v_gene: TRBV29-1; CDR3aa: CSVGPLGGGNEQFF; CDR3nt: TGCAGCGTCGGACCCCTTGGGGGAGGAAATGAGCAGTTCTTC
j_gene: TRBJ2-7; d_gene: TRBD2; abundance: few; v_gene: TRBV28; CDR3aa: CASTGGLYEQYF; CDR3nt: TGTGCCAGTACGGGGGGGCTCTACGAGCAGTACTTC
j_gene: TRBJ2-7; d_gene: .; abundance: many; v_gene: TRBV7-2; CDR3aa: CASSYGLSSYEQYF; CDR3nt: TGTGCCAGCAGCTACGGCCTTAGCTCCTACGAGCAGTACTTC
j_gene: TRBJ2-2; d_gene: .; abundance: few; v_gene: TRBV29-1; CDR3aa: CSVDENYTGELFF; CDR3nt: TGCAGCGTTGATGAGAATTACACCGGGGAGCTGTTTTTT
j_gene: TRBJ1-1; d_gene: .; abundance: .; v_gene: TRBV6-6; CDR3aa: CASSYFPGGLLTEAFF; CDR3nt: TGTGCCAGCAGTTACTTCCCGGGAGGATTACTCACTGAAGCTTTCTTT
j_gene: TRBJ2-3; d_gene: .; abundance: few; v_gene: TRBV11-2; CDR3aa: CASSRRRGTQYF; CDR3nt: TGTGCCAGCAGCCGTCGTCGGGGTACGCAGTATTTT
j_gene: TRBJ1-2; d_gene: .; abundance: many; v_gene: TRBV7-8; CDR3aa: CASSPLGSEGYTF; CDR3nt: TGTGCCAGCAGCCCCCTGGGTTCGGAAGGCTACACCTTC
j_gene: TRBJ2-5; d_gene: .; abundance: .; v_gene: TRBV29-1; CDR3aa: CSVVSGQETQYF; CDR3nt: TGCAGCGTTGTCTCGGGCCAAGAGACCCAGTACTTC
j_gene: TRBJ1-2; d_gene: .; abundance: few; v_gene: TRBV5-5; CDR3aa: CASSLQRGYGYTF; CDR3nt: TGTGCCAGCAGCTTGCAAAGGGGCTATGGCTACACCTTC
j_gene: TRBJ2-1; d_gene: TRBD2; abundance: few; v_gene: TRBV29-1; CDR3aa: CSVEGGDIFGRTQFF; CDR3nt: TGCAGCGTTGAAGGGGGAGACATATTCGGGAGGACGCAGTTCTTC
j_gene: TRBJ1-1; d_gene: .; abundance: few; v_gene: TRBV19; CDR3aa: CASSIPGSTEAFF; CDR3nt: TGTGCCAGTAGTATTCCCGGGAGCACTGAAGCTTTCTTT
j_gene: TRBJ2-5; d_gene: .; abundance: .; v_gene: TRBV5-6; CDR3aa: CASSLGDLGQETQYF; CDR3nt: TGTGCCAGCAGCCTGGGGGATCTGGGGCAAGAGACCCAGTACTTC
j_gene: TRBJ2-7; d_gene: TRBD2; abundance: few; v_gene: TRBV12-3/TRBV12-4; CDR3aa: CASRPRLAGGQGEQYF; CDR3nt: TGTGCCAGCAGACCTAGACTAGCGGGGGGGCAGGGCGAGCAGTACTTC
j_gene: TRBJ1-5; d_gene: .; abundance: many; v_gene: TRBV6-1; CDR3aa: CASSELAVGNQPQHF; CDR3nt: TGTGCCAGCAGTGAGCTCGCAGTTGGCAATCAGCCCCAGCATTTT
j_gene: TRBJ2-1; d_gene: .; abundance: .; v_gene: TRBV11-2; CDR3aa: CASSLDIYNEQFF; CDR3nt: TGTGCCAGCAGCTTAGATATTTACAATGAGCAGTTCTTC
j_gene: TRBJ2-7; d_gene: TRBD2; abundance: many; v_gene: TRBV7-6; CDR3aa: CASSLIAGESSEQYF; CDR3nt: TGTGCCAGCAGCTTAATAGCGGGAGAATCAAGCGAGCAGTACTTC
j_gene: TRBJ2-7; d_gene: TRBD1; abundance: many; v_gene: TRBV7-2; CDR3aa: CASSPRLGQYEQYF; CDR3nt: TGTGCCAGCAGCCCCCGACTGGGACAGTACGAGCAGTACTTC
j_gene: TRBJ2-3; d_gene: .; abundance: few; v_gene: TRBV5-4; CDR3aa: CASSLGGPGGTDTQYF; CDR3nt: TGTGCCAGCAGCTTGGGGGGCCCGGGTGGCACAGATACGCAGTATTTT
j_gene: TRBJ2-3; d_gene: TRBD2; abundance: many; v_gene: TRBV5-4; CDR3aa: CASSLLAGVADTQYF; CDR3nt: TGTGCCAGCAGCTTGTTGGCGGGAGTCGCAGATACGCAGTATTTT